Following are 23 T cell receptor beta chains from one sample sequenced in a study of cytomegalovirus exposure and HLA in healthy donors. In the PCR, 60 Vbeta and 13 Jbeta primers were used. Sequenced by immunoSEQ multiplex PCR; TCRdb stores in-frame clones only, minus some. This sample has about 190,000 clones, with 87% found just once. What was sequenced was PBMCs. The receptors were sampled from a man between 25 and 39 years old in good health and CMV-seronegative.

V and J are TRBV30 and TRBJ2-3; 10 nucleotides match TRBD2. The CDR3 loop spans 14 amino acids. V trimming: 0 bases; J trimming: 14 bases; junction bases outside the gene matches: 11. The germline CDR1 and CDR2 sequences are GTSNPN and SVGIG (reference sequence). The CDR3 coding sequence is TGTGCCTGGAGTGTAGCGGGAGGGGTAGCTGAGTGGTATTTT. Its protein product is CAWSVAGGVAEWYF. Using reference TRBV30 and TRBJ2-3 for the parts outside the CDR3, the full variable domain is SQTIHQWPATLVQPVGSPLSLECTVEGTSNPNLYWYRQAAGRGLQLLFYSVGIGQISSEVPQNLSASRPQDRQFILSSKKLLLSDSGFYLCAWSVAGGVAEWYFGPGTRLTVL.

J is TRBJ2-5 and V is TRBV6-5; 8 nucleotides align to TRBD1. Germline-derived CDR1 and CDR2 are MNHEY and SVGAGI. V was pared by 2 bases and J by 4 bases, with 9 bases of the junction left unmatched. CDR3 length: 16 residues. This chain's CDR3 is CASSYRGRGRSETQYF. The CDR3 DNA sequence: TGTGCCAGCAGTTACAGAGGCAGGGGGCGGTCAGAGACCCAGTACTTC.

The chain carries TRBV28 and TRBJ1-6; 12 nucleotides align to TRBD1. CDR1 and CDR2 (germline): MDHEN, SYDVKM. V lost 7 bases, J lost 10 bases, and 20 bases stayed unmatched. The CDR3 length is 19 residues. Written as DNA, the CDR3 is TGTGCCAGCACTTTCATCGGGACAGGGGGCGAACCGGAACGATCACCCCTCCACTTT. Amino acid sequence: CASTFIGTGGEPERSPLHF.

The chain has TRBV4-3 and TRBJ1-4; D unclear. Trimming shortened V by 0 bases and J by 11 bases, and 13 bases separated the two germline ends. The CDR3 is 14 amino acids. Germline V gives CDR1 LGHNA, CDR2 YSLEER. CDR3 residues: CASSQDRFVGKLFF. DNA for the CDR3: TGCGCCAGCAGCCAAGATAGGTTTGTCGGGAAACTGTTTTTT.

This clone occurred once. The V call is TRBV5-1, the J call TRBJ2-1, with 14 bases lining up with TRBD2. Looked up from germline, CDR1 is SGHRS and CDR2 is YFSETQ. V lost 4 bases, J lost 5 bases, and 5 bases stayed unmatched. The CDR3 is 16 residues long. The CDR3 DNA follows: TGCGCCAGCAGCCCTCCGACTAGCGGGGGGGACAATGAGCAGTTCTTC. Its protein product is CASSPPTSGGDNEQFF. Combining the CDR3 with reference TRBV5-1 and TRBJ2-1 gives the whole variable domain KAGVTQTPRYLIKTRGQQVTLSCSPISGHRSVSWYQQTPGQGLQFLFEYFSETQRNKGNFPGRFSGRQFSNSRSEMNVSTLELGDSALYLCASSPPTSGGDNEQFFGPGTRLTVL.

The V call is TRBV7-9, the J call TRBJ2-1, with 9 nucleotides matching TRBD2. Trimming took 3 bases from V and 3 from J; bases not matched to a gene: 6. CDR1 is SEHNR, CDR2 FQNEAQ, per germline (reference sequence). The CDR3 runs to 16 residues. Here the CDR3 DNA reads TGTGCCAGCAGCTTCCAGGTAGCGGGGGACTACAATGAGCAGTTCTTC. Its protein product is CASSFQVAGDYNEQFF.

The rearrangement joins TRBV29-1 to TRBJ2-7; 9 bases map to TRBD2. The CDR3 contains 14 residues. Germline V gene data show CDR1 as SQVTM and CDR2 as ANQGSEA. The V and J ends lost 6 bases and 3 bases, in that order; junction bases with no gene match: 9. CDR3 protein: CSVAVSGRSYEQYF. DNA of the CDR3: TGCAGCGTCGCCGTTAGCGGGAGAAGCTACGAGCAGTACTTC.

V is TRBV19 and J is TRBJ1-4; a possible D gene is TRBD1 (5 bases). V dropped 8 bases and J dropped 4 bases, with 17 bases sitting between them. The CDR3 has 15 amino acids. Germline CDR1 LNHDA, CDR2 SQIVND (reference sequence). This CDR3 reads CASASGGRVNEKLFF. CDR3 coding DNA: TGTGCCAGTGCTTCGGGGGGTAGAGTTAATGAAAAACTGTTTTTT. The full variable domain, in which reference TRBV19 and TRBJ1-4 provide the parts outside the CDR3, is DGGITQSPKYLFRKEGQNVTLSCEQNLNHDAMYWYRQDPGQGLRLIYYSQIVNDFQKGDIAEGYSVSREKKESFPLTVTSAQKNPTAFYLCASASGGRVNEKLFFGSGTQLSVL.

The chain is built from TRBV18 and TRBJ2-7, with TRBD2 identical over 13 bases. The CDR3 length is 17 residues. The germline CDR1 and CDR2 sequences are KGHSH and LQKENI. V trimming: 3 bases; J trimming: 5 bases; junction bases outside the gene matches: 10. The CDR3 protein is CASSPRLAGGGGNEQYF. Written as DNA, the CDR3 is TGTGCCAGCTCACCCAGACTAGCGGGAGGTGGAGGTAACGAGCAGTACTTC.

The chain combines TRBV2 with TRBJ1-2; D gene unclear. V was clipped by 4 bases and J by 2 bases, with 11 bases between them. Germline CDR1 is SNHLY and CDR2 is FYNNEI. The CDR3 covers 14 residues. This CDR3 reads CASSAEQLNYGYTF. The CDR3 DNA reads as TGTGCCAGCAGTGCAGAGCAACTAAACTATGGCTACACCTTC.

The genes are TRBV14 and TRBJ1-1, with a possible D match to TRBD1 (5 bases). The germline gives CDR1 SGHDN, CDR2 FVKESK. CDR3 length equals 13 residues. V gave up 3 bases and J gave up 0 bases, with 5 bases separating them. CDR3 sequence (DNA): TGTGCCAGCAGCCAGGACATGAACACTGAAGCTTTCTTT. Translation: CASSQDMNTEAFF.

This sequence joins TRBV27 and TRBJ2-1, with TRBD2 matching 9 bases. The CDR3 contains 15 residues. Germline V gene lookup returns CDR1 MNHEY and CDR2 SMNVEV (reference sequence). The junction had 6 bases not matched to a gene; V was cut back by 2 bases and J by 7 bases. CDR3 nucleotide sequence: TGTGCCAGCAGTTTAGGGGCGGGAGGGCGAAATGAGCAGTTCTTC. It yields the protein CASSLGAGGRNEQFF.

The chain uses TRBV18 and TRBJ1-5; D is uncertain. Germline loops: CDR1 KGHSH, CDR2 LQKENI. CDR3 length equals 15 residues. Trimming stripped 3 bases from V and 0 bases from J, with 9 bases between. CDR3 sequence reads: CASSPWAVSNQPQHF. CDR3 in DNA: TGTGCCAGCTCACCTTGGGCCGTTAGCAATCAGCCCCAGCATTTT.

V and J are TRBV7-9 and TRBJ2-5; TRBD1 agrees at 8 bases. CDR1 and CDR2 (germline): SEHNR, FQNEAQ (reference sequence). The CDR3 is 16 amino acids. V gave up 8 bases and J gave up 9 bases; unmatched junction bases: 20. This CDR3 is CASEKPKKDRVVAQYF. CDR3 coding DNA: TGTGCCAGCGAAAAACCTAAAAAGGACAGGGTGGTGGCCCAGTACTTC.

This clone was observed a handful of times. The rearrangement uses TRBV13 and TRBJ1-6; D is perhaps TRBD1 (6 bases). The CDR3 loop spans 15 amino acids. Trimming removed 5 bases from V and 5 bases from J, with 13 bases in between. Germline V gene sequence: CDR1 PRHDT, CDR2 FYEKMQ (reference sequence). The CDR3 loop reads CASSLGTYHNSPLHF. As DNA, the CDR3 is TGTGCCAGCAGCCTGGGGACATATCATAATTCACCCCTCCACTTT. The full variable domain, rest sourced from reference TRBV13 and TRBJ1-6, is AAGVIQSPRHLIKEKRETATLKCYPIPRHDTVYWYQQGPGQDPQFLISFYEKMQSDKGSIPDRFSAQQFSDYHSELNMSSLELGDSALYFCASSLGTYHNSPLHFGNGTRLTVT.

J is TRBJ1-5 and V is TRBV10-1; D is undetermined. V shed 6 bases and J shed 4 bases, with 10 bases lying between them. The CDR3 has 13 amino acids. Germline V lookup: CDR1 WNHNN, CDR2 SYGVQD (reference sequence). The CDR3 loop reads CASSGQTNQPQHF. CDR3 sequence (DNA): TGCGCCAGCAGCGGTCAGACTAATCAGCCCCAGCATTTT.

The V and J genes are TRBV5-1 and TRBJ1-2, with 10 bases matching TRBD1. Germline CDR1 is SGHRS and CDR2 is YFSETQ. Trimming removed 4 bases from V and 8 bases from J; junction bases left unmatched: 8. CDR3 size: 14 residues. CDR3 DNA: TGCGCCAGCAGCCGGACAGGGGGGTCTGAAGGCTACACCTTC. Its protein product is CASSRTGGSEGYTF.

Only a few counts were recorded for this clone. CDR3 sequence: CSVAGDSFYEQYF. The CDR3 region has the DNA TGCAGCGTTGCTGGGGACAGTTTCTACGAGCAGTACTTC. This chain connects TRBV29-1 to TRBJ2-7, with 7 bases matching TRBD1. The germline CDR1 and CDR2 sequences are SQVTM and ANQGSEA. This CDR3 is built from 13 residues. V was pared by 4 bases and J by 3 bases, with 6 bases of the junction left unmatched.

This chain connects TRBV27 to TRBJ2-7; 16 bases fit TRBD2. V dropped 6 bases and J dropped 4; count of bases not matched to a gene: 3. The CDR3 has 15 amino acids. The germline gives CDR1 MNHEY, CDR2 SMNVEV (reference sequence). CDR3 sequence: CASRGLAGGEYEQYF. CDR3 nucleotides: TGTGCCAGCAGGGGACTAGCGGGAGGGGAATACGAGCAGTACTTC.

The rearrangement joins TRBV19 to TRBJ2-7, with TRBD1 identical over 10 bases. This CDR3 region has 15 residues. Germline V CDR1 and CDR2: LNHDA, SQIVND (reference sequence). Trimming took 1 base from V and 2 from J; bases not matched to a gene: 2. The CDR3 is CASSIGQGATYEQYF. CDR3 nucleotide sequence: TGTGCCAGTAGTATAGGACAGGGGGCGACCTACGAGCAGTACTTC.

V usage is TRBV29-1 and J usage is TRBJ2-3; 11 nucleotides agree with TRBD2. Germline V gene lookup returns CDR1 SQVTM and CDR2 ANQGSEA. The V segment lost 6 bases and the J segment 0 bases; nucleotides outside the gene matches: 5. The length of the CDR3 is 15 residues. The CDR3 is CSVMTSGVSTDTQYF. The CDR3 DNA reads as TGCAGCGTGATGACTAGCGGGGTTAGCACAGATACGCAGTATTTT.

The V gene is TRBV25-1, the J gene TRBJ2-1, with 7 nucleotides matching TRBD1. The germline CDR1 and CDR2 sequences are MGHDK and SYGVNS. V shed 6 bases, J shed 5 bases, and the junction held 4 bases outside the gene matches. The CDR3 loop spans 13 amino acids. The CDR3 protein is CASRQGLHNEQFF. DNA for the CDR3: TGTGCCAGCAGACAGGGGTTACACAATGAGCAGTTCTTC.

V is TRBV27 and J is TRBJ2-3; the match to TRBD2 covers 8 bases. Germline lookup yields CDR1 MNHEY and CDR2 SMNVEV (reference sequence). Unmatched junction bases numbered 5, after V lost 2 bases and J lost 4 bases. There are 15 residues in the CDR3. In nucleotides, the CDR3 is TGTGCCAGCAGTTTAAGGCGGGGGGTTGCAGATACGCAGTATTTT. Translating gives CASSLRRGVADTQYF.